Reported below is one TCR beta chain. Its antigen remains unidentified. It has no much larger one-base neighbor in the sample; base qualities were not kept. This entry is derived from a study of cytomegalovirus exposure and HLA in healthy donors (dated by TCRdb to between 2016 and 2019). General notes on the study: An earlier analysis of a few hundred of the donors reported approximately 300 Gb of sequence data and about 120 million unique TCR beta sequences obtained from approximately 180 million T cells. The T cell repertoires of 666 subjects were profiled by immunosequencing and related to cytomegalovirus serostatus. Donor age, sex, ethnicity and CMV serostatus were collected together with the repertoire data. In the later analysis, no new phenotypic data were used to find candidate immune exposures; instead, reliance was placed on TCR beta sequences and their occurrence across donors. HLA typing covered class I and class II loci at four-digit resolution. A later analysis re-analyzed previously published TCR beta repertoires from 650 to 800 donors and added high-resolution HLA genotyping to study TCR occurrence patterns. The number of typed donors differed by locus: about 620-640 for A, B, C, DRB1 and DQB1; 500 to 550 for DQA1; 606 for DPA1; and roughly 490 for DPB1. About 300 gigabases of sequencing data and around 85 million unique TCR sequences made up an early release that covered 500 to 650 HLA-typed donors. Among the roughly 380 genotyped donors, around 79% belonged to the genetic ancestry cluster associated with self-reported Caucasian donors. The study combined high-throughput TCR immunosequencing, statistical association of individual TCRs with disease status, and machine learning to predict cytomegalovirus infection status. To decide whether each TCR beta V gene segment behaved as functional or pseudogenic, an earlier analysis of approximately 590 of the donors relied on high-throughput TCR beta sequencing. Besides the first cohort of around 700 subjects, a separate validation cohort made up of over 95 different subjects was used. All discovery cohort repertoires had been generated on a single sequencing platform. A later genetic analysis used genome-wide SNP genotypes for about 60% of the 666 donors, treating that subset as a discovery cohort. Among about 400 genotyped donors of the cohort, an average of approximately 220,000 unique TCR beta nucleotide sequences was sequenced per donor, of which 15% to 20% were non-productive. Roughly 5 DR-DQ haplotypes were handled as single units for association and clustering because linkage in the cohort was strong. The study was designed to test whether signatures of past pathogen exposure could be identified by cataloging public T cell receptors.

Results the study describes overall, beyond this receptor: HLA typing was unavailable for some donors at each locus, so association tests used only the typed subset. A later analysis found that TCR association rates varied across HLA loci, with DRB1 alleles showing the most associated TCRs and HLA-C alleles the fewest. In a later analysis, HLA-associated TCR beta chains were found to be more clonally expanded and to have lower generation probabilities than equally common non-associated chains. Several of the top co-occurrence clusters appeared to be linked to parvovirus B19, influenza, CMV and Epstein-Barr virus, according to a later analysis. Because counts were too low, 15 or so rarely observed V segments, including chromosome 9 orphons, were excluded from the earlier analysis of fewer than 650 of the donors. A few of the identified cytomegalovirus-associated TCR beta chains were confirmed in vitro to be specific for cytomegalovirus antigens. According to the authors, the approach could potentially be generalized to other disease states and immunological phenotypes. Sequencing depth was assumed to be roughly uniform across donors in the presence/absence analyses, though that assumption may not hold. Broadly in line with IMGT annotations, most TCR beta V segments showed up in productive rearrangements about 87% or about 30% of the time in an earlier analysis of approximately 640 of the donors. In both the original and validation cohorts, the classifier was reported to diagnose cytomegalovirus status with high specificity and sensitivity. A further reported finding was that TCR beta sequences accurately predicted the HLA-A and HLA-B alleles for most subjects in the first cohort. In a later genetic analysis, fewer N-insertions in productive TCRs were reported among donors in an Asian-associated ancestry cluster than the approximately 670-donor mean. In a later genetic analysis, a missense DCLRE1C variant was associated with V-gene and J-gene trimming of TCR beta chains, and the association was replicated in an independent cohort. The cohort was sequenced for TCR beta chains only, and without alpha or paired-chain data the features that could be detected were limited. Because the 87-base-pair reads could not distinguish some IMGT-functional V segments, including TRBV6-2 and TRBV6-3, those segments were excluded. When HLA alleles, especially DR and DQ, strongly co-occurred, TCR associations were difficult to assign to individual alleles. Correlated functional status among segregating V segments might be attributable to linkage disequilibrium, but an unknown experimental factor could not be ruled out. In the study, approximately 150 TCR beta chains were listed as associated with cytomegalovirus. Immune exposure information for the cohort was limited to CMV serostatus. In a later analysis, some 17,000 TCR beta sequences were associated with specific HLA alleles at a false discovery rate of 0.05. A cluster of highly shared sequence variants was judged likely to be a technical artifact of the sequencing pipeline. Across donors, most TCR sequences were observed very rarely, whereas some public TCRs were present in many individuals. In a later analysis, most CMV-associated TCR beta chains were found to appear HLA-restricted, with HLA associations seemingly driven largely by CMV exposure.

Per the germline V gene, SGHTA is the CDR1 and FQGNSA is the CDR2. The CDR3 runs 13 residues from the cysteine to the phenylalanine. The sequence is cut down to CDR3 DNA, 39 bases in frame from base 1. At the junction V is shortened by 7 bases and J by 7 bases, with 14 bases in between. The cohort was made up of roughly 670 healthy bone marrow donors. At the time of sampling, all cohort members were nominally healthy, though unrecorded immune exposures were likely present. The donor was CMV seronegative and was included in the group of about 400 seronegative cohort members. Every donor gave a peripheral blood sample, and the peripheral blood mononuclear cells from that sample were used for TCR beta sequencing. Genomic DNA extraction from the blood cell samples was performed with the Qiagen DNeasy Blood Extraction Kit. Libraries were constructed by the immunoSEQ multiplex PCR assay. A mixture of 60 forward primers for TCR Vbeta segments and 13 reverse primers for TCR Jbeta segments was used in the multiplex PCR. Amplification of the CDR3 region of rearranged TCR beta genes was performed with a multiplex PCR assay on genomic DNA. The Illumina HiSeq System was used to sequence the amplified TCR beta libraries as 87-base-pair reads. The authors processed their data as follows. In a later analysis, tens of millions of unique TCR beta chains were counted across the 650 to 700 repertoires, and around 10 million of these chains were shared by at least two donors. A nearest-neighbor algorithm error-corrected the raw reads and collapsed the reads into unique sequences, merging closely related sequences to remove PCR and sequencing errors. CDR3 sequences were aligned to IMGT reference sequences to assign V, D and J gene segments. For a sequence to be retained, at least a six-nucleotide match to both a V gene segment and a J gene segment was required. A rearrangement counted as productive if the CDR3 had no stop codons and remained in frame with V and J, and every other rearrangement counted as non-productive. Following IMGT convention, CDR3 was defined as the stretch from the second conserved V-encoded cysteine up to the conserved J-encoded phenylalanine. The earlier analysis of approximately 590 of the donors excluded any sequence lacking an unambiguous match to a single V gene segment. In an earlier analysis of several hundred of the donors, V segments were called functional above 56.7% productive rearrangements and were called segregating when the between-donor standard deviation exceeded 5%. To diagnose cytomegalovirus status from the catalog of TCR beta chain sequences, a statistical classification framework was built. A later analysis assigned V and J genes by comparing TCR nucleotide sequences with IMGT/GENE-DB human TR gene sequences. Using the TCRdist pipeline, a later analysis assigned CDR3 sequences along with most-parsimonious VDJ recombination scenarios. In a later analysis, each TCR beta chain was defined by its CDR3 amino acid sequence together with its V-gene family, and reads lacking a unique V-gene family were excluded. A later analysis removed 600 or so highly shared, low-generation-probability nucleotide sequences to deal with suspected cross-contamination and a sequencing artifact. For each public chain, a later analysis derived a clonal expansion index from normalized ranks of inferred template counts within each repertoire. Generation probabilities in a later analysis came from a VDJ recombination model fitted to out-of-frame rearrangements, and those results were checked against IGoR. Hypergeometric tests were used in a later analysis to score TCR-TCR, TCR-HLA and TCR-CMV co-occurrence, with a repertoire-size bias correction applied to the TCR pairs. False discovery rates were estimated in a later analysis by permuting HLA or CMV assignments 20 times. In a later analysis, co-occurring TCRs were grouped using DBSCAN, and TCRdist sequence similarity was added for clustering within HLA-allele-positive subsets. Repertoires with fewer than 30,000 or more than 120,000 public chains were left out of co-occurrence clustering, as were several repertoires with anomalous nucleotide sharing. The source is immuneACCESS, and TCRdb retained only in-frame sequences with V and J called. Part of the clones is not carried over; for the studies checked, unresolved V genes explain less than half of this, and the remainder is unexplained. The V and J calls and clone size are taken from that table; D and trimming were inferred from the DNA. This sample lists 110,000 to 150,000 clones; roughly 80% were detected once. 4.5% of the sample goes to the ten largest clones.

Sequenced: PBMCs. The clonotype originates from a man aged 35-49 years in good health and CMV-seronegative. The chain is assembled from TRBV7-2 and TRBJ1-5, and possibly TRBD1, on 6 matching bases. CDR3 protein: CASTGYRGQPQHF. The nucleotide sequence is TGTGCCAGCACGGGGTATAGGGGGCAGCCCCAGCATTTT. The full variable domain, completed from the reference TRBV7-2 and TRBJ1-5 proteins outside the CDR3, reads GAGVSQSPSNKVTEKGKDVELRCDPISGHTALYWYRQSLGQGLEFLIYFQGNSAPDKSGLPSDRFSAERTGGSVSTLTIQRTQQEDSAVYLCASTGYRGQPQHFGDGTRLSIL.